Listed below are T cell receptor beta chains from one sample, sequenced in a study of blood T cell repertoires in COVID-19. Some clones are missing from TCRdb's copy, which holds only in-frame ones; the method was immunoSEQ multiplex PCR. The table has hundreds of thousands of clones, nearly 90% seen once. Sequencing input: PBMCs or T cells enriched from blood (not recorded which). Every receptor here comes from a woman aged 18-29 years with acute COVID-19. Both conserved end residues are part of each CDR3. A D gene is named only where the DNA matches it firmly. Size values are once, few and many counts, or a class for expanded clones, and some rows have none.

v_call	d_call	j_call	clone_size	cdr3_aa	cdr3_nt
TRBV25-1	TRBD1	TRBJ2-1	.	CASSESTGAYNEQFF	TGTGCCAGCAGTGAATCGACAGGGGCCTACAATGAGCAGTTCTTC
TRBV6-5	TRBD1	TRBJ1-1	.	CASSSGGDTEAFF	TGTGCCAGCAGTTCAGGGGGCGACACTGAAGCTTTCTTT
TRBV6-2/TRBV6-3	.	TRBJ1-4	once	CASSYSTWRLDEKLFF	TGTGCCAGCAGTTACTCAACTTGGCGGTTGGATGAAAAACTGTTTTTT
TRBV18	TRBD2	TRBJ2-5	once	CASSPAGEFQETQYF	TGTGCCAGCTCACCCGCGGGAGAATTCCAAGAGACCCAGTACTTC
TRBV10-3	TRBD2	TRBJ2-5	.	CAISDEQLAGVGETQYF	TGTGCCATCAGTGACGAACAACTAGCGGGAGTTGGAGAGACCCAGTACTTC
TRBV29-1	TRBD1	TRBJ1-2	.	CSVMTGKIDGYTF	TGCAGCGTCATGACAGGGAAGATCGATGGCTACACCTTC
TRBV11-2	.	TRBJ1-3	.	CASTRARVNSGNTIYF	TGTGCCAGCACCCGGGCGAGGGTAAATAGTGGAAACACCATATATTTT
TRBV18	.	TRBJ2-7	.	CASSPGGYEQYF	TGTGCCAGCTCACCCGGGGGCTACGAGCAGTACTTC
TRBV11-2	TRBD1	TRBJ1-5	.	CASSWTGYSNQPQHF	TGTGCCAGCAGCTGGACAGGGTATAGCAATCAGCCCCAGCATTTT
TRBV10-1	.	TRBJ1-2	.	CASSESQGSGYTF	TGCGCCAGCAGTGAGTCCCAGGGATCTGGCTACACCTTC
TRBV4-1	.	TRBJ1-5	.	CASSLAGVNQPQHF	TGCGCCAGCAGCCTTGCAGGGGTTAATCAGCCCCAGCATTTT
TRBV9	TRBD2	TRBJ2-3	.	CASSPHRAGGSPSTDTQYF	TGTGCCAGCAGCCCCCATCGAGCGGGGGGTTCTCCTAGCACAGATACGCAGTATTTT
TRBV29-1	.	TRBJ2-5	.	CSVEQGQETQYF	TGCAGCGTTGAACAGGGCCAAGAGACCCAGTACTTC
TRBV2	.	TRBJ2-7	.	CASSEVEYEQYF	TGTGCCAGCAGTGAAGTGGAGTACGAGCAGTACTTC
TRBV29-1	.	TRBJ1-3	.	CSVEKQGSAGNTIYF	TGCAGCGTTGAGAAACAGGGATCAGCTGGAAACACCATATATTTT
TRBV6-4	.	TRBJ2-6	.	CASSEPGSSGANVLTF	TGTGCCAGCAGTGAGCCAGGCAGCTCTGGGGCCAACGTCCTGACTTTC
TRBV4-1	TRBD2	TRBJ2-1	.	CASSRLAGAANEQFF	TGCGCCAGCAGTCGACTAGCGGGAGCAGCAAATGAGCAGTTCTTC
TRBV29-1	TRBD1	TRBJ1-1	few	CSVWDRGNTEAFF	TGCAGCGTCTGGGACAGGGGGAACACTGAAGCTTTCTTT
TRBV29-1	TRBD1	TRBJ2-7	.	CSITQGTVTSEQYF	TGCAGCATAACCCAAGGGACAGTGACATCCGAGCAGTACTTC
TRBV19	.	TRBJ2-1	.	CASSESRSSYNEQFF	TGTGCCAGTAGTGAGTCAAGGAGCTCCTACAATGAGCAGTTCTTC
TRBV7-2	.	TRBJ2-1	.	CASSINGGVGNEQFF	TGTGCCAGCTCCATAAACGGGGGAGTGGGCAATGAGCAGTTCTTC
TRBV4-3	TRBD1	TRBJ2-1	many	CASSQGYRGSHNEQFF	TGCGCCAGCAGCCAAGGTTACAGGGGGTCTCACAATGAGCAGTTCTTC
TRBV30	.	TRBJ1-2	.	CAWSVPTVYGYTF	TGTGCCTGGAGTGTACCAACAGTTTATGGCTACACCTTC
TRBV29-1	TRBD2	TRBJ2-2	.	CSACSPAGAGELFF	TGCAGCGCCTGTAGTCCAGCGGGAGCCGGGGAGCTGTTTTTT
TRBV29-1	.	TRBJ2-3	.	CSVGLASTDTQYF	TGCAGCGTTGGACTTGCTAGCACAGATACGCAGTATTTT
TRBV19	.	TRBJ1-1	.	CASNKNTEAFF	TGTGCCAGCAACAAGAACACTGAAGCTTTCTTT
TRBV18	.	TRBJ1-5	.	CASSPLGVDRTASNQPQHF	TGTGCCAGCTCACCACTTGGTGTGGATCGGACAGCTAGCAATCAGCCCCAGCATTTT
TRBV9	.	TRBJ2-7	.	CASSEGPRTYEQYF	TGTGCCAGCAGCGAGGGGCCCCGAACCTACGAGCAGTACTTC
TRBV2	TRBD2	TRBJ2-2	.	CASGGGVGTGELFF	TGTGCCAGCGGGGGGGGAGTAGGCACCGGGGAGCTGTTTTTT
TRBV7-9	TRBD2	TRBJ2-1	once	CASSLPSGYNEQFF	TGTGCCAGCAGCTTACCTAGCGGTTACAATGAGCAGTTCTTC
TRBV5-4	.	TRBJ2-7	.	CASSPVGGLHIPFTYEQYF	TGTGCCAGCAGCCCCGTTGGCGGGTTACATATTCCTTTCACCTACGAGCAGTACTTC
TRBV28	.	TRBJ2-7	.	CASSFTRDYEQYF	TGTGCCAGCAGTTTCACTAGAGACTACGAGCAGTACTTC
TRBV12-3/TRBV12-4	.	TRBJ1-6	.	CASSLMSLPLHF	TGTGCCAGCAGTTTAATGAGTTTACCCCTCCACTTT
TRBV20-1	.	TRBJ1-3	.	CSASPRRISGNTIYF	TGCAGTGCTAGTCCGCGGCGGATCTCTGGAAACACCATATATTTT
TRBV5-6	TRBD1	TRBJ1-5	.	CASSSTTGYNQPQHF	TGTGCCAGCAGCTCGACGACAGGGTATAATCAGCCCCAGCATTTT